The sequence of this T cell receptor (beta chain) was determined in a study of cytomegalovirus exposure and HLA in healthy donors. Use of 60 Vbeta and 13 Jbeta primers characterized the PCR. Only in-frame clones appear in the TCRdb table, and some are missing; sequencing was by immunoSEQ multiplex PCR. The sample shows some 86,000 clones, roughly 77% of them seen only once. On this clone itself: Its matching antigen is unknown.

The germline CDR1 and CDR2 sequences are PRHDT and FYEKMQ (reference sequence). The V gene end was trimmed by 5 bases and the J gene end by 4 bases; junction bases not matched to a gene: 7. This CDR3 is 14 amino acids long. General study points: Using a false discovery rate of 0.05, a later analysis showed that about 16,000 TCR beta sequences were associated with HLA alleles. Most TCR beta V segments were productive about 90% or about 30% of the time in an earlier analysis. High sensitivity and specificity were reportedly achieved when the classifier diagnosed cytomegalovirus status. Later analysis identified a missense DCLRE1C variant that was linked to TCR beta V- and J-gene trimming.

Sample: PBMCs. The receptor was derived from a woman between 40 and 50 years old in good health and CMV-seropositive. The chain links TRBV13 to TRBJ2-7; TRBD1 matches at 8 bases. The CDR3: CASSNSRDRYEQYF. The CDR3 nucleotides are TGTGCCAGCAGCAACTCCCGGGACAGGTACGAGCAGTACTTC. Using reference TRBV13 and TRBJ2-7 for the parts outside the CDR3, the full variable domain is AAGVIQSPRHLIKEKRETATLKCYPIPRHDTVYWYQQGPGQDPQFLISFYEKMQSDKGSIPDRFSAQQFSDYHSELNMSSLELGDSALYFCASSNSRDRYEQYFGPGTRLTVT.